These T cell receptor beta chains were read from a single sample in a study of blood T cells in healthy people across ages. TCRdb called the 5' RACE reads again in MiXCR, with one record for every CDR3 protein. The sample lists around 1,900,000 distinct CDR3 sequences, around 42% occurring once. Sample: blood. The receptor set was obtained from a human donor in good health. Both conserved end residues are trimmed from each CDR3. For some rows the clone size is stated as once, few or many, or as a class when expanded; others skip it.

j_call v_call cdr3_length clone_size cdr3_aa
TRBJ2-7 TRBV5-1 14 few ASSPVPGVETYEQY
TRBJ1-1 TRBV2 13 once ASSLKTGQNTEAF
TRBJ2-3 TRBV7-9 12 few ASSRGQVVDTQY
TRBJ1-2 TRBV6-5 13 . ASSSDLLGYYGYT
TRBJ2-5 TRBV12-3/TRBV12-4 13 . ASSLGAPRGETQY
TRBJ1-1 TRBV4-2 13 . ASSQQGSFNTEAF
TRBJ1-2 TRBV6-2/TRBV6-3 10 . ASRTRGGGYT
TRBJ1-2 TRBV12-3/TRBV12-4 11 few ASSTDSNYGYT
TRBJ2-3 TRBV7-9 16 . ASSFPRTTGLGTDTQY
TRBJ2-3 TRBV28 13 many ASSPRGGVTDTQY
TRBJ1-4 TRBV7-8 14 few ASSLSGTATNEKLF
TRBJ2-5 TRBV24-1 13 few ATREGGGNQETQY
TRBJ1-2 TRBV9 14 few ASSTSTGGEGNGYT
TRBJ1-1 TRBV20-1 12 . SARDSAVNTEAF
TRBJ1-2 TRBV5-1 13 . ASSNQGAHIHGYT
TRBJ2-1 TRBV20-1 11 few SARFASGDEQF
TRBJ1-1 TRBV6-6 12 . ASSYVTGVDEAF
TRBJ1-2 TRBV12-3/TRBV12-4 14 few ASSYRARQNPYGYT
TRBJ2-1 TRBV28 18 few ASSFPPGLGRVSSYNEQF
TRBJ2-7 TRBV6-2/TRBV6-3 11 . ASSYPDRNEQY
TRBJ1-2 TRBV15 9 . ATSSREEYT
TRBJ2-3 TRBV20-1 12 . SARRPGLAATQY
TRBJ2-3 TRBV3-1 14 few ASSPRTSGSSGTQY
TRBJ1-2 TRBV11-2 12 few ASTWGGSGYGYT
TRBJ1-5 TRBV29-1 12 . SAGGPGRNQPQH
TRBJ2-7 TRBV6-5 13 . ASSYSALRDHEQY
TRBJ1-4 TRBV19 13 . ASSSTGAANEKLF
TRBJ1-5 TRBV6-5 13 few ASRTTGNSNQPQH
TRBJ2-2 TRBV7-6 13 . ASSSRVGLTGELF
TRBJ1-2 TRBV10-3 11 few AISESWGYGYT
TRBJ1-1 TRBV18 12 few ASTSGGGNTEAF
TRBJ2-7 TRBV4-3 14 few ASSQSRAAAAYEQY
TRBJ1-3 TRBV9 12 . ASSVGGYGNTIY
TRBJ1-5 TRBV10-3 22 . AIRTGTDNEQFFGPGIGNQPQH
TRBJ2-7 TRBV10-3 13 few AISESKGHPSGQY
TRBJ2-3 TRBV28 13 few ASSSGGGSTDTQY
TRBJ1-2 TRBV29-1 13 few SVRGTGKEGVDYT
TRBJ2-1 TRBV13 14 few ASSLDGTGDNNEQF
TRBJ2-3 TRBV9 13 . ASTDFRTGEDTQY
TRBJ2-3 TRBV12-3/TRBV12-4 11 few ASSIVSPDTQY
TRBJ2-7 TRBV19 13 . ASSIGPGQPYEQY
TRBJ2-7 TRBV4-1 12 few ANRGGGADYEQY
TRBJ2-3 TRBV14 16 . ASSQSRGATPEPDTQY
TRBJ2-7 TRBV7-2 12 few ASSLSAGRYEQY
TRBJ1-1 TRBV10-3 13 . AISDWGYRSTEAF
TRBJ2-5 TRBV2 12 . ASSGQGIGETQY
TRBJ1-2 TRBV4-3 13 . ASSRTGGRDYGYT
TRBJ2-1 TRBV29-1 11 few SVVGSEKGGQF
. TRBV14 12 . ASSQDLRGDEQY
TRBJ2-7 TRBV4-2 15 . ASSASPGDRANYEQY
TRBJ2-1 TRBV20-1 11 . SARAPVTMEQF
TRBJ2-6 TRBV7-2 14 . ASSKTGGAGANVPT